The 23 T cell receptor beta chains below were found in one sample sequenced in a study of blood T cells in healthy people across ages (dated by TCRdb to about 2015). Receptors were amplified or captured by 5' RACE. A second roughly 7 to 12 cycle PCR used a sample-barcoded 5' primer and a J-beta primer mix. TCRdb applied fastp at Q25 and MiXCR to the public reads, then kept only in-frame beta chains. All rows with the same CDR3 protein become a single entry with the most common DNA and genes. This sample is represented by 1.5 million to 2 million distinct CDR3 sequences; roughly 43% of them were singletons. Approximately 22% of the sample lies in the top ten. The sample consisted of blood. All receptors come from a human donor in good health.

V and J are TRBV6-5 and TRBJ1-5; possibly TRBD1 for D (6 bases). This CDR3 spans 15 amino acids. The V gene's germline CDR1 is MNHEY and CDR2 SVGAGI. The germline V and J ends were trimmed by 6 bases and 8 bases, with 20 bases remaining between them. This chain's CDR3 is CASSGGFGQSEPQHF. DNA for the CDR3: TGTGCCAGCAGCGGCGGCTTCGGACAGTCAGAGCCCCAGCATTTT.

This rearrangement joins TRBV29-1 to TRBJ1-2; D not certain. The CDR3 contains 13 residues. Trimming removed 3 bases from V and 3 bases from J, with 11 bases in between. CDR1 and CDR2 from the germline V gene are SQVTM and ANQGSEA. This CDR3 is CSVDPEGDYGYTF. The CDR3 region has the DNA TGCAGCGTTGACCCCGAAGGAGACTATGGCTACACCTTC.

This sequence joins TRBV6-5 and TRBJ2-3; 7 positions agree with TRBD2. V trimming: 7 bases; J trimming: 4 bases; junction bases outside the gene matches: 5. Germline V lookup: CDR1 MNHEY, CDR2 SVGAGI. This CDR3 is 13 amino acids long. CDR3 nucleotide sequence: TGTGCCAGCATCGGGACTACGGCAGATACGCAGTATTTT. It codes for CASIGTTADTQYF.

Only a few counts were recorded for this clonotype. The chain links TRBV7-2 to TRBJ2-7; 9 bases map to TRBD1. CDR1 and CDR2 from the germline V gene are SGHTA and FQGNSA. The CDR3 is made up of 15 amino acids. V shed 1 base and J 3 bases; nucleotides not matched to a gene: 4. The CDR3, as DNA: TGTGCCAGCAGCTTAGAAGGGACAGGGAACTACGAGCAGTACTTC. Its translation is CASSLEGTGNYEQYF.

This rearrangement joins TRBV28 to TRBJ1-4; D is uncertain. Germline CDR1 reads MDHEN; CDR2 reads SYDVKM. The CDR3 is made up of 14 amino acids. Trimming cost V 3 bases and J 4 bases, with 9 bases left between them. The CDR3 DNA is TGTGCCAGCAGTTTGAGGCTACTTAATGAAAAACTGTTTTTT. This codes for CASSLRLLNEKLFF.

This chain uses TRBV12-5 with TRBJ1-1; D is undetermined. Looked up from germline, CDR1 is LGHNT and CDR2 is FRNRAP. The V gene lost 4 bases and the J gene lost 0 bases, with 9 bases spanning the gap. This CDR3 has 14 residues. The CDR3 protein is CASGSDWMNTEAFF. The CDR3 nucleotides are TGTGCTAGTGGTTCCGACTGGATGAACACTGAAGCTTTCTTT.

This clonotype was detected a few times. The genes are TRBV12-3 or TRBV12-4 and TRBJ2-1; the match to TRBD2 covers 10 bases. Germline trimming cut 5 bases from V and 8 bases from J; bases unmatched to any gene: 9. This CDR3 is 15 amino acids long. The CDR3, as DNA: TGTGCCAGCAGTGCTAGGAGCGGGGGGGCCGATGAGCAGTTCTTC. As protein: CASSARSGGADEQFF.

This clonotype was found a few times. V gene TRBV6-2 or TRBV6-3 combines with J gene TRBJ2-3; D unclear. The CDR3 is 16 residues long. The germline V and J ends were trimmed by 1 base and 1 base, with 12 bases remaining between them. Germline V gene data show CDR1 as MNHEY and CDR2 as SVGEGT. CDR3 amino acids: CASSYLRLAGTDTQYF. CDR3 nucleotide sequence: TGTGCCAGCAGTTACTTACGGTTGGCGGGCACAGATACGCAGTATTTT.

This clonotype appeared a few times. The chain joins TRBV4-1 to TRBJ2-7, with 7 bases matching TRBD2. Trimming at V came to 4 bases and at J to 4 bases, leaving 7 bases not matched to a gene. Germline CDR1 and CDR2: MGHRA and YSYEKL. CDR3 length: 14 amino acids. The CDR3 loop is CASSPELAAYEQYF. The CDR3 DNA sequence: TGCGCCAGCAGCCCCGAGCTAGCGGCGTACGAGCAGTACTTC.

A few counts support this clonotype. Here the CDR3 DNA reads TGTGCCAGCAGCTCGACGGTTACCCCGTGGGGCAATCAGCCCCAGCATTTT. Protein product: CASSSTVTPWGNQPQHF. This rearrangement joins TRBV7-9 to TRBJ1-5; D is unresolved. CDR3 size: 17 residues. CDR1 and CDR2 from the germline V gene are SEHNR and FQNEAQ (reference sequence). The V and J ends lost 4 bases and 2 bases respectively, with 18 bases between them.

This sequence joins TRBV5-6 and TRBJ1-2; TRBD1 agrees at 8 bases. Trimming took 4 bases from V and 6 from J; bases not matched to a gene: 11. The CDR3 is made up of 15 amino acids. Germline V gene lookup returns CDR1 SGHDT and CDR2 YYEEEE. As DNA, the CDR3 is TGTGCCAGCAGCAGGTGGAGCGCAGGGGGCAATGGCTACACCTTC. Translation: CASSRWSAGGNGYTF.

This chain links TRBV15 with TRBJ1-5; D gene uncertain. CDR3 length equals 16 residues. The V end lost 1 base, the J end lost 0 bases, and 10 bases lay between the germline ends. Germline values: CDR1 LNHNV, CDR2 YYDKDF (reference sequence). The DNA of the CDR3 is TGTGCCACCAGCAGAGCCTGGAGCAATAGCAATCAGCCCCAGCATTTT. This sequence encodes CATSRAWSNSNQPQHF.

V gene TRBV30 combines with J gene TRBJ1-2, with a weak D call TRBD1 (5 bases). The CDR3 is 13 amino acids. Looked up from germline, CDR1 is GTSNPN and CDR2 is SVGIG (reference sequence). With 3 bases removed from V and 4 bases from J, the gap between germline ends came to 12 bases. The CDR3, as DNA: TGTGCCTGGAGCCGCGGGGGAACCTATGGCTACACCTTC. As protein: CAWSRGGTYGYTF. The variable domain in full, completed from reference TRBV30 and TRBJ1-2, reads SQTIHQWPATLVQPVGSPLSLECTVEGTSNPNLYWYRQAAGRGLQLLFYSVGIGQISSEVPQNLSASRPQDRQFILSSKKLLLSDSGFYLCAWSRGGTYGYTFGSGTRLTVV.

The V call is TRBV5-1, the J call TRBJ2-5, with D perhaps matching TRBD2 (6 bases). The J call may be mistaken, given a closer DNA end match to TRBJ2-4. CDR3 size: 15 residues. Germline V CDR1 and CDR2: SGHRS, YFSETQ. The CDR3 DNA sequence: TGCGCCAGCAGCTTAATACCGGGAGCAGGAAGCATTCAGTACTTC. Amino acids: CASSLIPGAGSIQYF.

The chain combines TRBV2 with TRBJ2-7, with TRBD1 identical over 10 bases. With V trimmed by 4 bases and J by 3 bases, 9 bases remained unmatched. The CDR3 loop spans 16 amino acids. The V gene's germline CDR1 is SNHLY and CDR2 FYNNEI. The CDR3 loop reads CASSVMYGTGDYEQYF. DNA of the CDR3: TGTGCCAGCAGTGTTATGTACGGGACAGGGGACTACGAGCAGTACTTC.

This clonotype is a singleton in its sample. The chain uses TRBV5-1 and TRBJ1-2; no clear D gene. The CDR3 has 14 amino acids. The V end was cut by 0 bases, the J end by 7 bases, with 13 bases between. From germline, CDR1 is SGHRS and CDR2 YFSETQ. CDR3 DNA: TGCGCCAGCAGCTTGGGGGCCCAGTTTGCTGGCTACACCTTC. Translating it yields CASSLGAQFAGYTF.

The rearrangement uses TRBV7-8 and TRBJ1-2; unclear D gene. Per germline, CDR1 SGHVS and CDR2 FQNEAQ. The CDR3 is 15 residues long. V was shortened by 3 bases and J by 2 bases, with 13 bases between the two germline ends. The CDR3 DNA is TGTGCCAGCAGCTTGAGTCCCTACCTAAACTATGGCTACACCTTC. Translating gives CASSLSPYLNYGYTF.

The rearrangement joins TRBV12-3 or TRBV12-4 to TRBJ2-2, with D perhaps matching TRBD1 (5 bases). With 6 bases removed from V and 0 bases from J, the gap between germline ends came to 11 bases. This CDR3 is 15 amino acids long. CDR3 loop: CASSPTASNTGELFF. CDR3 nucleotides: TGTGCCAGCAGCCCGACAGCTTCGAACACCGGGGAGCTGTTTTTT.

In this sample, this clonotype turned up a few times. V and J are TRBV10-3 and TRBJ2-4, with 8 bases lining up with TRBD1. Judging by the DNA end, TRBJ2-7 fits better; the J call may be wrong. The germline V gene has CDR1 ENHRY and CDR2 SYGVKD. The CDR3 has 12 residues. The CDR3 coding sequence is TGTGCCATCGGGGACAGGAACTACGAGCAGTACTTC. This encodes CAIGDRNYEQYF.

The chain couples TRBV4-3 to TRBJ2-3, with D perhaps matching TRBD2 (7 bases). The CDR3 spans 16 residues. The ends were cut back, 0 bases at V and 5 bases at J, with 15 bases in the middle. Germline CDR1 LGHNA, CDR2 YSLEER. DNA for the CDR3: TGCGCCAGCAGCCAAGATCTAGAGGGGGGGCGAGATACGCAGTATTTT. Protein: CASSQDLEGGRDTQYF.

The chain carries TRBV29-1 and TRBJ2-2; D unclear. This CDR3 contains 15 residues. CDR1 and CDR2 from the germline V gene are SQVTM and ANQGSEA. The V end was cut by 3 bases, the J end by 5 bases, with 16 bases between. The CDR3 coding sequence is TGCAGCGTTGATGGTCCCTCAAGTGGGACCGGGGAGCTGTTTTTT. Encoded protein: CSVDGPSSGTGELFF.

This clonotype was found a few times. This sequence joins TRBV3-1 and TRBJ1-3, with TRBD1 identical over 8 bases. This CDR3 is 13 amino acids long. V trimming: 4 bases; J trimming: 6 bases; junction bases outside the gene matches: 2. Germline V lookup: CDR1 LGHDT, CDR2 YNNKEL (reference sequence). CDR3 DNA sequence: TGTGCCAGCAGCCCGGACAGGGTAAACACCATATATTTT. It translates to CASSPDRVNTIYF.

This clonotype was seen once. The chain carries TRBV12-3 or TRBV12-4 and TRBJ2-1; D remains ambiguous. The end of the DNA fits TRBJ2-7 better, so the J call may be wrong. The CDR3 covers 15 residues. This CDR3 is CASTPLVGKYNEQYF. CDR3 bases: TGTGCCAGCACCCCCTTGGTTGGGAAGTACAATGAGCAGTACTTC.